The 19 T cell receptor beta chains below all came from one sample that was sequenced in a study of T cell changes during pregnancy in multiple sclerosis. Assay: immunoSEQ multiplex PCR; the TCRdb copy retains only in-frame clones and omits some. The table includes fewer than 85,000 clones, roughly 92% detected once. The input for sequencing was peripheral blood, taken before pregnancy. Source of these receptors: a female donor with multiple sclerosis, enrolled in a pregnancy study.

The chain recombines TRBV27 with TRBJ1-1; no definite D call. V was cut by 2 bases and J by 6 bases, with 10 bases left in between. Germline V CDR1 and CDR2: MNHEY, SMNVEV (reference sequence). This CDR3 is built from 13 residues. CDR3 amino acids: CASSLNGRPEAFF. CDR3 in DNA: TGTGCCAGCAGTTTAAATGGCAGGCCTGAAGCTTTCTTT.

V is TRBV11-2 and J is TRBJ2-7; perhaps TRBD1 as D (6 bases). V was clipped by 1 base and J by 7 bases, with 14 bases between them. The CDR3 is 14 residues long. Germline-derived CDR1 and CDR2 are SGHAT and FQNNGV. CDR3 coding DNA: TGTGCCAGCAGCTTAGTAGGAATTACAGGGGAGCAGTACTTC. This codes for CASSLVGITGEQYF.

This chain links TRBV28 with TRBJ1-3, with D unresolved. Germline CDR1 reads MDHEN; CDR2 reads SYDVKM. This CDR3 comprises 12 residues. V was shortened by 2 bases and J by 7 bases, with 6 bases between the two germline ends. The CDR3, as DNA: TGTGCCAGCAGTTTAGGAGGGAACACCATATATTTT. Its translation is CASSLGGNTIYF. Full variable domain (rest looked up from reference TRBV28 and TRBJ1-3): DVKVTQSSRYLVKRTGEKVFLECVQDMDHENMFWYRQDPGLGLRLIYFSYDVKMKEKGDIPEGYSVSREKKERFSLILESASTNQTSMYLCASSLGGNTIYFGEGSWLTVV.

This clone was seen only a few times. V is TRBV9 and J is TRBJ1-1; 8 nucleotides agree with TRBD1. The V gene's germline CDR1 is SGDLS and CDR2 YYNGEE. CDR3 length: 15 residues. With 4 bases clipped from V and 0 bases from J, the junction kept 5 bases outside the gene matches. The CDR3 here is CASSPWTGMNTEAFF. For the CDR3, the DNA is TGTGCCAGCAGCCCCTGGACAGGGATGAACACTGAAGCTTTCTTT.

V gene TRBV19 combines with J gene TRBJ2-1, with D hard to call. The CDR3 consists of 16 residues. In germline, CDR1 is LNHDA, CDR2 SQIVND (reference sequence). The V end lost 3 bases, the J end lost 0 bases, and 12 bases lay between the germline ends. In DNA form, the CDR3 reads TGTGCCAGTAGTATTGGAGCCTGGAGCTCCTACAATGAGCAGTTCTTC. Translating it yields CASSIGAWSSYNEQFF. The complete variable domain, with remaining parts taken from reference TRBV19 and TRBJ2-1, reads DGGITQSPKYLFRKEGQNVTLSCEQNLNHDAMYWYRQDPGQGLRLIYYSQIVNDFQKGDIAEGYSVSREKKESFPLTVTSAQKNPTAFYLCASSIGAWSSYNEQFFGPGTRLTVL.

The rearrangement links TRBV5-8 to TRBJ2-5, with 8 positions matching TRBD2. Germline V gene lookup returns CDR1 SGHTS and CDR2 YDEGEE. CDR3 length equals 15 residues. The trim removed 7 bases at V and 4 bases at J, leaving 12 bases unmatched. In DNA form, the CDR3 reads TGTGCCAGCCGCCCCCCGGGAGGGCCCCGAGAGACCCAGTACTTC. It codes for CASRPPGGPRETQYF.

CDR3 protein: CSVFERERPKETQYF. DNA of the CDR3: TGCAGCGTTTTTGAGAGGGAGAGGCCAAAAGAGACCCAGTACTTC. This rearrangement joins TRBV29-1 to TRBJ2-5, with a weak D call TRBD2 (5 bases). Trimming pared 5 bases from V and 3 bases from J, leaving 19 bases between. CDR3 length: 15 residues. Germline loops: CDR1 SQVTM, CDR2 ANQGSEA.

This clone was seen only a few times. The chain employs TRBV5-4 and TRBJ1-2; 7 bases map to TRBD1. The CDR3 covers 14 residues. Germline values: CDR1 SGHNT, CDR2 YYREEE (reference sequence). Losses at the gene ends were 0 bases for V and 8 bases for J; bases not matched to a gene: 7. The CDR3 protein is CASSLGADRWGYTF. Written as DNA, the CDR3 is TGTGCCAGCAGCTTGGGGGCGGACAGGTGGGGCTACACCTTC.

CDR3 region: CASSPPSERDRLDTQYF. CDR3 nucleotides: TGTGCCAGCTCACCTCCGTCCGAGCGGGATCGTTTAGATACGCAGTATTTT. The chain joins TRBV18 to TRBJ2-3; TRBD2 aligns across 7 bases. Germline V gene data show CDR1 as KGHSH and CDR2 as LQKENI. The CDR3 runs 17 residues. Trimming removed 3 bases from V and 5 bases from J; junction bases left unmatched: 14.

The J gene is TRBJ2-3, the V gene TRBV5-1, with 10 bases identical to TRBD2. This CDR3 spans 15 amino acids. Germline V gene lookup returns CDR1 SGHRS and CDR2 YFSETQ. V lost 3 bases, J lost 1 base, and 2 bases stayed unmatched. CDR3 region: CASSSGLAGTDTQYF. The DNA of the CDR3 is TGCGCCAGCAGCTCCGGACTAGCGGGCACAGATACGCAGTATTTT.

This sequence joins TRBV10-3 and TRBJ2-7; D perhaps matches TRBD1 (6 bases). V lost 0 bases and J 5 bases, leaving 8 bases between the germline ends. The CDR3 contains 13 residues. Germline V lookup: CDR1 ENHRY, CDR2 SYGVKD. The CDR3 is CAISESQGDEQYF. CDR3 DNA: TGTGCCATCAGTGAGTCACAGGGTGACGAGCAGTACTTC.

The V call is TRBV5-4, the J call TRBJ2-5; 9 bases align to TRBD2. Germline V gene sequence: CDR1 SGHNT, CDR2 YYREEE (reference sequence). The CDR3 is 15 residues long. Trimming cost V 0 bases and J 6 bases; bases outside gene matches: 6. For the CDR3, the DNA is TGTGCCAGCAGCTTGGGCGGGGGGGAGGGGAAGACCCAGTACTTC. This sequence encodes CASSLGGGEGKTQYF.

CDR3 amino acids: CASSLRETQYF. The CDR3 DNA follows: TGTGCCAGCAGCTTGCGTGAGACCCAGTACTTC. This chain links TRBV11-2 with TRBJ2-5; D is ambiguous. There are 11 residues in the CDR3. V was shortened by 3 bases and J by 5 bases, with 4 bases between the two germline ends. CDR1 and CDR2 from the germline V gene are SGHAT and FQNNGV.

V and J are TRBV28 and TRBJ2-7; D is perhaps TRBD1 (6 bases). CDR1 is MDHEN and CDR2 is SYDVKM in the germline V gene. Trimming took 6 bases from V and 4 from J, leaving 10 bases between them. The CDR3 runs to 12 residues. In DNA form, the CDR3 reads TGTGCCAGCAGCTTAGACAGGTACGAGCAGTACTTC. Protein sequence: CASSLDRYEQYF.

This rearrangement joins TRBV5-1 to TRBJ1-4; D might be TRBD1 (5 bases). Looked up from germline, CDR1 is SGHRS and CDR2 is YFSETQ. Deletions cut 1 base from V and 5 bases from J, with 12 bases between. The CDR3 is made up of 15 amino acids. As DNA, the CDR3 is TGCGCCAGCAGCTTGTACGGAGGGACGAATGAAAAACTGTTTTTT. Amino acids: CASSLYGGTNEKLFF.

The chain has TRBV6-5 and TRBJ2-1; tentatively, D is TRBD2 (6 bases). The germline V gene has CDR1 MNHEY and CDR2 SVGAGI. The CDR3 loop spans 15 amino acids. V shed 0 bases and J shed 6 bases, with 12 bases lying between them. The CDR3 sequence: CASSYSGARGNEQFF. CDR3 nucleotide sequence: TGTGCCAGCAGTTACTCAGGGGCGCGGGGCAATGAGCAGTTCTTC.

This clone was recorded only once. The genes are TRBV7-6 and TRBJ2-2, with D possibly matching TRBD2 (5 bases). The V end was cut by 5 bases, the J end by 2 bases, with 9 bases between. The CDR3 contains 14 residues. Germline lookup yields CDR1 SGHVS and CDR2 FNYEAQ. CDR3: CASSLDSNTGELFF. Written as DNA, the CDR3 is TGTGCCAGCAGCCTGGACTCTAACACCGGGGAGCTGTTTTTT.

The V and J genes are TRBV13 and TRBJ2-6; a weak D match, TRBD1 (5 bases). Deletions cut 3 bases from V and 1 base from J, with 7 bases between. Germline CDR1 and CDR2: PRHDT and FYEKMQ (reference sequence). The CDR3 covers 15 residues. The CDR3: CASSFRASGANVLTF. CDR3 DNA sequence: TGTGCCAGCAGCTTCAGGGCATCTGGGGCCAACGTCCTGACTTTC. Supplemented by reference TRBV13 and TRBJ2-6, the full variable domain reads AAGVIQSPRHLIKEKRETATLKCYPIPRHDTVYWYQQGPGQDPQFLISFYEKMQSDKGSIPDRFSAQQFSDYHSELNMSSLELGDSALYFCASSFRASGANVLTFGAGSRLTVL.

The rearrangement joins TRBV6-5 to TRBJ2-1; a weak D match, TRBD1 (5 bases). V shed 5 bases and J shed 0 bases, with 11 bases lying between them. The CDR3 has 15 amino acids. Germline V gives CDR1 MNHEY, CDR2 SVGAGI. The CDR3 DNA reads TGTGCCAGCAGTCCTGGGGCGAGCTCCTACAATGAGCAGTTCTTC. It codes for CASSPGASSYNEQFF.